These T cell receptor beta chains were read from a single sample in a study of cytotoxic CD8 clonotypes in ibrutinib-treated CLL. Clones were sequenced by immunoSEQ multiplex PCR, and TCRdb holds only the in-frame ones, with some missing. The top ten hold 6.5% to 8.5% of the sample, which has some 310,000 clones, around four fifths seen once. Material: PBMCs, obtained before ibrutinib treatment. The receptors originated from a human donor with chronic lymphocytic leukemia. Each CDR3 is given with its conserved first and last residue. The D gene is left open where the match is weak. Rows give clone size only sometimes, using once, few, many, or a class for an expanded clone.

abundance	v_gene	j_gene	len	d_gene	CDR3aa	CDR3nt
NA	TRBV5-6	TRBJ2-5	14	NA	CASSFRALQETQYF	TGTGCCAGCAGCTTCAGGGCGCTCCAAGAGACCCAGTACTTC
NA	TRBV15	TRBJ2-1	14	NA	CATRWADTYNEQFF	TGTGCCACCAGATGGGCCGATACCTACAATGAGCAGTTCTTC
once	TRBV7-9	TRBJ1-2	15	NA	CASSLVGPTSYGYTF	TGTGCCAGCAGCTTAGTTGGACCGACCTCCTATGGCTACACCTTC
NA	TRBV7-2	TRBJ1-4	15	NA	CASSLVSGTNEKLFF	TGTGCCAGCAGCTTAGTGTCAGGAACTAATGAAAAACTGTTTTTT
NA	TRBV5-1	TRBJ2-5	14	TRBD1	CASSHRDRRETQYF	TGCGCCAGCAGCCACCGGGACAGGCGGGAGACCCAGTACTTC
NA	TRBV28	TRBJ2-7	14	TRBD1	CASSRRQGSDEQYF	TGTGCCAGCAGTCGCAGACAGGGGTCGGACGAGCAGTACTTC
NA	TRBV11-2	TRBJ2-5	17	TRBD2	CASSLLAGGGGKETQYF	TGTGCCAGCAGCTTACTAGCGGGAGGAGGAGGGAAAGAGACCCAGTACTTC
NA	TRBV5-4	TRBJ2-1	16	NA	CASSLAARTSYNEQFF	TGTGCCAGCAGCTTGGCCGCGAGAACCTCCTACAATGAGCAGTTCTTC
NA	TRBV28	TRBJ2-7	12	NA	CASSLAEYEQYF	TGTGCCAGCAGTTTAGCAGAATACGAGCAGTACTTC
once	TRBV6-5	TRBJ1-5	13	NA	CASRVTSNQPQHF	TGTGCCAGCAGGGTTACGAGCAATCAGCCCCAGCATTTT
NA	TRBV5-4	TRBJ2-3	19	TRBD2	CASSSPAGGRSLRADTQYF	TGTGCCAGCAGCTCCCCGGCGGGAGGGAGGTCGTTGAGGGCAGATACGCAGTATTTT
NA	TRBV11-3	TRBJ2-2	14	NA	CASSPTLATGELFF	TGTGCCAGCAGCCCCACCCTCGCCACCGGGGAGCTGTTTTTT
NA	TRBV2	TRBJ2-1	16	TRBD1	CASSLGQGHSYNEQFF	TGTGCCAGCAGTTTGGGACAGGGCCACTCCTACAATGAGCAGTTCTTC
NA	TRBV4-2	TRBJ2-6	16	NA	CASSQVGGSGANVLTF	TGTGCCAGCAGCCAAGTCGGGGGAAGTGGGGCCAACGTCCTGACTTTC
few	TRBV18	TRBJ1-2	15	NA	CASSPPWPTAGGYTF	TGTGCCAGCTCACCACCGTGGCCTACGGCAGGTGGCTACACCTTC
few	TRBV7-2	TRBJ2-2	14	NA	CASSSTTNTGELFF	TGTGCCAGCAGCTCGACCACGAACACCGGGGAGCTGTTTTTT
few	TRBV5-1	TRBJ2-2	13	NA	CASRSTGAGELFF	TGCGCCAGCAGATCTACAGGTGCCGGGGAGCTGTTTTTT
NA	TRBV2	TRBJ2-7	14	NA	CASSEIHRSYEQYF	TGTGCCAGCAGTGAGATTCACAGGTCCTACGAGCAGTACTTC
NA	TRBV7-9	TRBJ2-1	16	TRBD2	CASSLVAGLAGLSQFF	TGTGCCAGCAGCTTAGTTGCGGGGCTAGCGGGGCTCTCTCAGTTCTTC
NA	TRBV5-1	TRBJ1-2	13	NA	CASSVSGNYGYTF	TGCGCCAGCAGCGTCTCAGGGAACTATGGCTACACCTTC
NA	TRBV27	TRBJ1-2	17	TRBD1	CASSTGDLVPTGYGYTF	TGTGCCAGCAGTACAGGGGATTTGGTCCCAACCGGCTATGGCTACACCTTC
NA	TRBV7-3	TRBJ2-1	15	TRBD2	CASSPTSGRAGEQFF	TGTGCCAGCAGCCCTACCAGCGGGAGGGCCGGAGAGCAGTTCTTC
few	TRBV5-4	TRBJ2-1	15	NA	CASSLVQGSSNEQFF	TGTGCCAGCAGCTTGGTTCAGGGGTCTTCCAATGAGCAGTTCTTC
NA	TRBV5-1	TRBJ2-1	12	NA	CASSLLRGEQFF	TGCGCCAGCAGCTTGTTAAGGGGCGAGCAGTTCTTC
NA	TRBV5-1	TRBJ2-7	15	TRBD1	CASSLAGTVTYEQYF	TGCGCCAGCAGCTTGGCCGGGACAGTGACCTACGAGCAGTACTTC
once	TRBV5-1	TRBJ2-3	12	NA	CASRDSTDTQYF	TGCGCCAGCAGGGACAGCACAGATACGCAGTATTTT
NA	TRBV7-6	TRBJ2-7	14	NA	CASSSGQSSYEQYF	TGTGCCAGCAGCTCCGGACAGAGCTCCTACGAGCAGTACTTC
NA	TRBV2	TRBJ2-7	15	TRBD2	CASAWGLAGIYEQYF	TGTGCCAGTGCCTGGGGGCTAGCGGGAATCTACGAGCAGTACTTC
NA	TRBV27	TRBJ2-1	16	NA	CASSITALPVYNEQFF	TGTGCCAGCAGTATAACAGCGCTCCCGGTATACAATGAGCAGTTCTTC
NA	TRBV27	TRBJ2-7	15	TRBD2	CASSSNSGNSYEQYF	TGTGCCAGCAGTTCGAATAGCGGGAACTCCTACGAGCAGTACTTC
once	TRBV6-5	TRBJ2-7	14	NA	CASSPPRLAGEQYF	TGTGCCAGCAGCCCACCTCGCCTAGCCGGGGAGCAGTACTTC
NA	TRBV30	TRBJ2-1	14	TRBD2	CAGKLAGAYNEQFF	TGTGCCGGAAAACTAGCGGGGGCCTACAATGAGCAGTTCTTC
NA	TRBV2	TRBJ1-2	11	NA	CASSGLYGYTF	TGTGCCAGCAGTGGACTCTATGGCTACACCTTC
NA	TRBV30	TRBJ1-2	14	TRBD1	CAYGPGQGGDGYTF	TGTGCCTATGGACCTGGACAGGGAGGGGATGGCTACACCTTC
NA	TRBV5-1	TRBJ2-7	15	NA	CASSLVGQGSYEQYF	TGCGCCAGCAGCTTGGTTGGGCAGGGAAGCTACGAGCAGTACTTC
NA	TRBV18	TRBJ2-1	13	NA	CASSPNVINEQFF	TGTGCCAGCTCACCAAACGTAATCAATGAGCAGTTCTTC
NA	TRBV5-1	TRBJ2-7	14	NA	CASSLVGRTYEQYF	TGCGCCAGCAGCTTGGTAGGCAGGACCTACGAGCAGTACTTC
NA	TRBV7-3	TRBJ1-2	17	NA	CASSLTGRRDSDYGYTF	TGTGCCAGCAGCTTAACGGGCCGTCGGGACTCGGACTATGGCTACACCTTC
NA	TRBV7-9	TRBJ1-3	14	NA	CASSLDGAGNTIYF	TGTGCCAGCAGCTTAGATGGAGCTGGAAACACCATATATTTT
NA	TRBV5-1	TRBJ1-1	15	TRBD1	CASSLSGQGGTEAFF	TGCGCCAGCAGCCTTTCGGGACAGGGTGGGACTGAAGCTTTCTTT
NA	TRBV5-1	TRBJ1-4	14	NA	CASSPGQTNEKLFF	TGCGCCAGCAGCCCGGGTCAGACTAATGAAAAACTGTTTTTT
NA	TRBV19	TRBJ2-5	13	TRBD1	CASSNDREETQYF	TGTGCCAGTAGTAATGACAGGGAAGAGACCCAGTACTTC
NA	TRBV4-3	TRBJ2-7	15	TRBD2	CASSQGLAEVYEQYF	TGCGCCAGCAGCCAAGGACTAGCGGAGGTCTACGAGCAGTACTTC
NA	TRBV6-1	TRBJ2-1	16	TRBD2	CASSALREASYNEQFF	TGTGCCAGCAGTGCACTGCGGGAGGCCTCCTACAATGAGCAGTTCTTC
NA	TRBV5-4	TRBJ1-2	15	TRBD1	CASREGQVGFYGYTF	TGTGCCAGCAGAGAAGGACAGGTTGGGTTCTATGGCTACACCTTC
once	TRBV30	TRBJ2-3	17	TRBD2	CAWSPPTTSGSSDTQYF	TGTGCCTGGAGTCCGCCCACTACTAGCGGGAGTTCGGATACGCAGTATTTT
once	TRBV7-2	TRBJ2-7	15	NA	CASSRYSFQVYEQYF	TGTGCCAGCAGCCGGTATAGTTTCCAGGTCTACGAGCAGTACTTC